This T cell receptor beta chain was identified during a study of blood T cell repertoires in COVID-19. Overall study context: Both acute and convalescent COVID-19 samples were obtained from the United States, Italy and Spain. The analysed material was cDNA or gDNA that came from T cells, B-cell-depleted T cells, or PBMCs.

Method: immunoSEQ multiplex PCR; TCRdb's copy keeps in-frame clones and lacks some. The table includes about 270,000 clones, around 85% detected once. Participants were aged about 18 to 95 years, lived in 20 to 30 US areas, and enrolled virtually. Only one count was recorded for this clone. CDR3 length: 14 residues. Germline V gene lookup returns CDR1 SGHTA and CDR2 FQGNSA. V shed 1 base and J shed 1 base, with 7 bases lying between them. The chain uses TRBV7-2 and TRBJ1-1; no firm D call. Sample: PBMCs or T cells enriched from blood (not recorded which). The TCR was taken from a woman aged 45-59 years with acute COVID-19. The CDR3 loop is CASSLEPTNTEAFF. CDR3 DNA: TGTGCCAGCAGCTTAGAACCTACGAACACTGAAGCTTTCTTT.